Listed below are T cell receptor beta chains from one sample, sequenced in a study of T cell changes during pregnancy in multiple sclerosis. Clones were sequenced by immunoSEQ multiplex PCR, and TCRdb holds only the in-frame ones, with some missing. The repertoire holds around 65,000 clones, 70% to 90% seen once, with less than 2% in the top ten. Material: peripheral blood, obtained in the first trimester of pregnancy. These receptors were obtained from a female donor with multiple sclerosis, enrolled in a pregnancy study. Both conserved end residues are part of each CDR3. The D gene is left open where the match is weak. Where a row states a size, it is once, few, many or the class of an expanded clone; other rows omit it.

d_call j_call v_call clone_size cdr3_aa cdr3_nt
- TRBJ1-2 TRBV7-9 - CASSLNEEVGYTF TGTGCCAGCAGCCTTAACGAGGAAGTTGGCTACACCTTC
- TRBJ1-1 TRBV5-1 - CASSSKQGGEAFF TGCGCCAGCAGCTCAAAACAGGGTGGTGAAGCTTTCTTT
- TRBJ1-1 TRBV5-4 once CASSLFQGSGTEAFF TGTGCCAGCAGCTTGTTTCAGGGGTCGGGCACTGAAGCTTTCTTT
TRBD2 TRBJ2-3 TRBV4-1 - CASSLLAELLNTDTQYF TGCGCCAGCAGCCTCCTAGCGGAACTACTTAACACAGATACGCAGTATTTT
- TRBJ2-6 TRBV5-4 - CASSLVASSGANVLTF TGTGCCAGCAGCTTGGTGGCTAGCTCTGGGGCCAACGTCCTGACTTTC
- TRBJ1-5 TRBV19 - CASWGVGNQPQHF TGTGCCTCCTGGGGGGTTGGCAATCAGCCCCAGCATTTT
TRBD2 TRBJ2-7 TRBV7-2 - CASSLTSFSYEQYF TGTGCCAGCAGCCTGACTAGCTTCTCCTACGAGCAGTACTTC
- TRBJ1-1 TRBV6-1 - CASSEGRVTEAFF TGTGCCAGCAGTGAAGGGCGGGTGACTGAAGCTTTCTTT
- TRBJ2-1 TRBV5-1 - CASSLISGLSYNEQFF TGCGCCAGCAGCTTGATAAGCGGGCTTTCCTACAATGAGCAGTTCTTC
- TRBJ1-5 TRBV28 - CASSSPGGPYSNQPQHF TGTGCCAGCAGTTCCCCCGGGGGTCCCTATAGCAATCAGCCCCAGCATTTT
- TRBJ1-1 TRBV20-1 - CSAPGLTEAFF TGCAGTGCTCCAGGGTTGACTGAAGCTTTCTTT
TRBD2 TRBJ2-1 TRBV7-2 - CASSLVSGTIYNEQFF TGTGCCAGCAGCTTAGTGTCCGGGACTATCTACAATGAGCAGTTCTTC
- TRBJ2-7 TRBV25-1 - CASNETRPYEQYF TGTGCCAGCAACGAGACACGTCCGTACGAGCAGTACTTC
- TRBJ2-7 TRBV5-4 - CASSSEDYSYEQYF TGTGCCAGCAGCTCAGAGGACTACTCCTACGAGCAGTACTTC
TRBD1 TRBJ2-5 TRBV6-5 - CASSPRTGFQETQYF TGTGCCAGCAGTCCTCGGACAGGGTTCCAAGAGACCCAGTACTTC
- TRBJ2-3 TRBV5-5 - CASSLVGSTTDTQYF TGTGCCAGCAGCTTGGTCGGGAGTACAACAGATACGCAGTATTTT
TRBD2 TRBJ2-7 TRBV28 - CASMSGSSYEQYF TGTGCCAGCATGAGCGGGAGCTCCTACGAGCAGTACTTC
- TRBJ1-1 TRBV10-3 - CAIRLTGTNTEAFF TGTGCCATCAGATTGACAGGCACGAACACTGAAGCTTTCTTT
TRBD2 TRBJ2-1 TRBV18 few CASSPRLTSGLDNEQFF TGTGCCAGCTCACCCCGTCTGACTAGCGGGCTTGACAATGAGCAGTTCTTC
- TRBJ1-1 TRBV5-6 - CASSLWGTNTEAFF TGTGCCAGCAGCTTGTGGGGGACTAACACTGAAGCTTTCTTT
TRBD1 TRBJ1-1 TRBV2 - CAVPLKTGDTEAFF TGTGCCGTCCCACTGAAAACAGGGGACACTGAAGCTTTCTTT
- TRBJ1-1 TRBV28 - CASMTSDTEAFF TGTGCCAGCATGACTTCAGATACTGAAGCTTTCTTT